This T cell receptor beta chain was sequenced during a study of blood T cell repertoires in COVID-19. Participants' own reports of clinical history determined their cohort assignment. In Cohort 3, a recovered donor had either two negative PCRs, clearance, or symptom resolution. The assay was immunoSEQ multiplex PCR, and TCRdb's table has in-frame clones only and misses some. Of 200,000 to 250,000 clones listed, under 95% are singletons. This CDR3 has 15 residues. The ends were cut back, 3 bases at V and 2 bases at J, with 12 bases in the middle. Germline V gene sequence: CDR1 SGHRS, CDR2 YFSETQ. The origin of this receptor is a woman aged 18-35 years who had recovered from COVID-19. This rearrangement joins TRBV5-1 to TRBJ1-3; D is undetermined. Sequenced: PBMCs or T cells enriched from blood (not recorded which). CDR3 sequence reads: CASSSLSGTGNTIYF. DNA of the CDR3: TGCGCCAGCAGCTCACTATCTGGCACTGGAAACACCATATATTTT.